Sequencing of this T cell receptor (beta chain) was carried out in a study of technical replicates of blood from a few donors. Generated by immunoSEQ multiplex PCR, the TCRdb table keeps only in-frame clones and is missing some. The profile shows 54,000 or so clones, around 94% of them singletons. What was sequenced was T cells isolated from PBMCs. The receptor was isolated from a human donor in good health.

The CDR3 loop reads CASSAYAQRQANTGELFF. CDR3 DNA sequence: TGTGCCAGCAGCGCCTACGCACAAAGACAGGCGAACACCGGGGAGCTGTTTTTT. This chain uses TRBV28 with TRBJ2-2; weak D call: TRBD1 (6 bases). Germline loops: CDR1 MDHEN, CDR2 SYDVKM. Trimming took 6 bases from V and 0 from J, leaving 20 bases between them. The CDR3 covers 18 residues.